This is a list of T cell receptor beta chains from one sample in a study of T cells after yellow fever vaccination. TCRdb analysed the 5' RACE reads with MiXCR anew, one entry per CDR3 protein. In the table there are 450,000 to 600,000 distinct CDR3 sequences, around 17% of which are singletons. Sequencing was performed on PBMCs, taken less than 6 days after the first yellow fever vaccination. The receptors come from a man aged 18 to 29 who received the YFV17D yellow fever vaccine. The CDR3 runs from the conserved cysteine through the conserved F or W. The D gene is left open where the match is weak. Where a row states a size, it is once, few, many or the class of an expanded clone; other rows omit it.

D,length,J,size,V,DNA,CDR3
TRBD1,15,TRBJ1-1,NA,TRBV30,TGTGCCTGGAGCAACCACTGGGGGAGGGGGCCTGAAGCTTTCTTT,CAWSNHWGRGPEAFF
NA,14,TRBJ2-3,few,TRBV6-4,TGTGCCAGTTCTCGAGGGGAGACCACAGATACGCAGTATTTT,CASSRGETTDTQYF
TRBD1,16,TRBJ2-2,many,TRBV5-1,TGCGCCAGCAGCTCAAGGCCAGGGGGAGACACCGGGGAGCTGTTTTTT,CASSSRPGGDTGELFF
NA,19,TRBJ2-5,many,TRBV4-1,TGCGCCAGCAGCCAATCAATAGGAAGTCCCGGGGGCTACCAAGAGACCCAGTACTTC,CASSQSIGSPGGYQETQYF
NA,13,TRBJ2-5,NA,TRBV5-5,TGTGCCAGCAGCTTGATCACAGTCGAGACCCAGTACTTC,CASSLITVETQYF
NA,17,TRBJ2-3,NA,TRBV4-1,TGCGCCAGCAGCCAAGCGAGCGGGCGGGGGCTCACAGATACGCAGTATTTT,CASSQASGRGLTDTQYF
NA,13,TRBJ2-5,few,TRBV5-4,TGTGCCAGCAGCCCCGCCGGGACACACACCCAGTACTTC,CASSPAGTHTQYF
NA,14,TRBJ2-3,few,TRBV5-1,TGCGCCAGCAGCTCGGTACGGGGGCAGGGTACGCAGTATTTT,CASSSVRGQGTQYF
NA,14,TRBJ1-4,few,TRBV24-1,TGTGCCACCAGTGATCCCGGCCTCCATGAAAAACTGTTTTTT,CATSDPGLHEKLFF
NA,16,TRBJ2-7,many,TRBV4-1,TGCGCCAGCAGCAAGGGTGCTTTACAGGGCCACTACGAGCAGTACTTC,CASSKGALQGHYEQYF
TRBD1,17,TRBJ2-3,few,TRBV5-1,TGCGCCAGCAGCTTCTCTGGCATAACAGGGGACACAGATACGCAGTATTTT,CASSFSGITGDTDTQYF
TRBD1,13,TRBJ1-4,NA,TRBV20-1,TGCAGTGCTCCAGACAGGGGTAAAGAAAAACTGTTTTTT,CSAPDRGKEKLFF
NA,14,TRBJ1-2,NA,TRBV4-1,TGCGCCAGCAGCCAAGTCGTAGGGAACTATGGCTACACCTTC,CASSQVVGNYGYTF
NA,13,TRBJ2-1,NA,TRBV20-1,TGCAGTGTGAGGGGTCCCCAGTACAATGAGCAGTTCTTC,CSVRGPQYNEQFF
TRBD1,12,TRBJ1-5,many,TRBV12-3/TRBV12-4,TGTGCCAGCAGTCCCCAGGGGGGGCCCCAGCATTTT,CASSPQGGPQHF
NA,17,TRBJ1-2,NA,TRBV19,TGTGCCAGTAGTATAGGGACAGCCGAAGAAATTCGTTATGGCTACACCTTC,CASSIGTAEEIRYGYTF
NA,15,TRBJ1-4,few,TRBV7-9,TGTGCCAGCAGCCCGGGCGGGGGAACTAATGAAAAACTGTTTTTT,CASSPGGGTNEKLFF
TRBD2,16,TRBJ2-3,few,TRBV7-3,TGTGCCAGCAGCCCCTTAGCGGGGGACCTACCGTTAGCGCAGTATTTT,CASSPLAGDLPLAQYF
TRBD1,12,TRBJ2-5,NA,TRBV13,TGTGCCAGCAGTTACACAGGGGGCCCCCAGTACTTC,CASSYTGGPQYF
NA,16,TRBJ2-7,few,TRBV7-9,TGTGCCAGCAGCTTCTTGACCGGGAACCTTTTCTACGAGCAGTACTTC,CASSFLTGNLFYEQYF
TRBD2,18,TRBJ2-7,NA,TRBV4-3,TGCGCCAGCAGCCCGCAAGTGAATTCGCCGGGACTAGTGAGCGAGCAGTACTTC,CASSPQVNSPGLVSEQYF
NA,15,TRBJ1-1,NA,TRBV7-9,TGTGCCAGCAGCCCAAGGCCGGGGCAGAACACTGAAGCTTTCTTT,CASSPRPGQNTEAFF
NA,13,TRBJ1-5,NA,TRBV12-3/TRBV12-4,TGTGCCAGCAGCCTGGGGGGGCTTCGGCCCCAGCATTTT,CASSLGGLRPQHF
NA,12,TRBJ2-7,few,TRBV20-1,TGCAGTGCTAGTACCACCTCTGGCGAGCAGTACTTC,CSASTTSGEQYF
NA,15,TRBJ2-7,many,TRBV7-2,TGTGCCAGCAGCTACTCCGGGACGGAAGCCTACGAGCAGTACTTC,CASSYSGTEAYEQYF